This T cell receptor beta chain appears in the sequencing data of a study of blood T cell repertoires in COVID-19. Seattle enrolled patients during active infection and tracked them longitudinally. Authors' data handling: It was from reference gene primer amplification that nucleated cell counts were estimated. TCRdb's copy holds only in-frame clones and misses some; the assay was immunoSEQ multiplex PCR. Clonal size and the V and J genes are those of that table, whereas D and trimming came from the DNA. The sample lists under 250,000 clones, 70% to 90% seen once, with approximately 2.4% in the top ten. Germline-derived CDR1 and CDR2 are SGHTA and FQGNSA. V lost 1 base and J lost 4, with 7 bases in between. This CDR3 spans 13 amino acids.

The TCR comes from a man between 25 and 39 years old with COVID-19, enrolled during active disease. Sequenced input: peripheral blood. The chain recombines TRBV7-2 with TRBJ1-2; D remains ambiguous. The CDR3 DNA sequence: TGTGCCAGCAGCTTAGAACGGGGCTATGGCTACACCTTC. Translating it yields CASSLERGYGYTF.